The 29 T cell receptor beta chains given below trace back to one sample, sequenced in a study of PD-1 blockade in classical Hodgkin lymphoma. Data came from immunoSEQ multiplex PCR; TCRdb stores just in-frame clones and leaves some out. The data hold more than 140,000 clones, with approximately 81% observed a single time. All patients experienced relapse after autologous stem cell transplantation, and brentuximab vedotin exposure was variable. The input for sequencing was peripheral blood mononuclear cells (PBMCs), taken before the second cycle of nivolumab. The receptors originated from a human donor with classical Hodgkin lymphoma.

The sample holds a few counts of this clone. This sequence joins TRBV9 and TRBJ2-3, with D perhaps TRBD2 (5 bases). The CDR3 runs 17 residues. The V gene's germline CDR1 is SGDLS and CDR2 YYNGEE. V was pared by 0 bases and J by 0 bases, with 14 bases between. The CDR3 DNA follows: TGTGCCAGCAGCGTAGGACTCCTAAGCGGTAGCACAGATACGCAGTATTTT. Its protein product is CASSVGLLSGSTDTQYF.

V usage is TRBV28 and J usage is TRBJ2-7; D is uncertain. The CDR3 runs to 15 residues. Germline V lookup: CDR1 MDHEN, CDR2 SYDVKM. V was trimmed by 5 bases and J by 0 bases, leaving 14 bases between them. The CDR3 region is CASSARRLLSYEQYF. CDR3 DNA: TGTGCCAGCAGTGCCCGCAGACTCCTCTCCTACGAGCAGTACTTC.

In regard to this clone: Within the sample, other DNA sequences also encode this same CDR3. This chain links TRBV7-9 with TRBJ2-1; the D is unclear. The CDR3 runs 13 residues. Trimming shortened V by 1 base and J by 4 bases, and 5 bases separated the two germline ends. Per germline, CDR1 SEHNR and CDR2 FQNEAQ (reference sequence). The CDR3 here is CASSLGQYNEQFF. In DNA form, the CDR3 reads TGTGCCAGCAGCTTAGGGCAGTACAATGAGCAGTTCTTC. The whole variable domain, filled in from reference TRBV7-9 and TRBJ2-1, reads DTGVSQNPRHKITKRGQNVTFRCDPISEHNRLYWYRQTLGQGPEFLTYFQNEAQLEKSRLLSDRFSAERPKGSFSTLEIQRTEQGDSAMYLCASSLGQYNEQFFGPGTRLTVL.

The CDR3 region is CASSFYVNQPQHF. The DNA of the CDR3 is TGTGCCAGCAGCTTCTACGTCAATCAGCCCCAGCATTTT. The genes are TRBV7-2 and TRBJ1-5; D not certain. Germline V gene data show CDR1 as SGHTA and CDR2 as FQGNSA. The ends were cut back, 3 bases at V and 3 bases at J, with 6 bases in the middle. The CDR3 length is 13 residues.

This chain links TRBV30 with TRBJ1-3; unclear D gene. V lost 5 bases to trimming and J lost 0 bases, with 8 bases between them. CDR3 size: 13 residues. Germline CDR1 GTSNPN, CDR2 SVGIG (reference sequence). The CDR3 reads CAWDDVSGNTIYF. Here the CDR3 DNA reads TGTGCCTGGGACGACGTCTCTGGAAACACCATATATTTT.

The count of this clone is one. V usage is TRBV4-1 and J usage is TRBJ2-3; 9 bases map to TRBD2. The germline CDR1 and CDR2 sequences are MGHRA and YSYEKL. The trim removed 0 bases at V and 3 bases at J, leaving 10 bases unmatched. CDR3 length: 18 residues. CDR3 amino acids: CASSQDSASSGETDTQYF. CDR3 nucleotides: TGCGCCAGCAGCCAAGATAGCGCCTCTAGCGGGGAAACAGATACGCAGTATTTT.

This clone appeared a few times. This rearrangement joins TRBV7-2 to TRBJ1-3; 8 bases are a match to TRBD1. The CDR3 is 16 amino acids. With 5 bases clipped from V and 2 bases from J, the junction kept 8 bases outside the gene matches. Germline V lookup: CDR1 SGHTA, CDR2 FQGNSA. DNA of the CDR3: TGTGCCAGCAGCCCATGGGACAGGACTACTGGAAACACCATATATTTT. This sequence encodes CASSPWDRTTGNTIYF. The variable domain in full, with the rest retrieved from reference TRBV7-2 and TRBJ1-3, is GAGVSQSPSNKVTEKGKDVELRCDPISGHTALYWYRQSLGQGLEFLIYFQGNSAPDKSGLPSDRFSAERTGGSVSTLTIQRTQQEDSAVYLCASSPWDRTTGNTIYFGEGSWLTVV.

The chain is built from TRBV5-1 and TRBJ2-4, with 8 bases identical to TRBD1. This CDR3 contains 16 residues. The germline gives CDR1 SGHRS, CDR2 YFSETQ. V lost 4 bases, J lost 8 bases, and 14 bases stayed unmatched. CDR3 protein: CASSHGQGAPAHIQYF. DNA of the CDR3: TGCGCCAGCAGCCACGGACAGGGCGCCCCCGCGCACATTCAGTACTTC.

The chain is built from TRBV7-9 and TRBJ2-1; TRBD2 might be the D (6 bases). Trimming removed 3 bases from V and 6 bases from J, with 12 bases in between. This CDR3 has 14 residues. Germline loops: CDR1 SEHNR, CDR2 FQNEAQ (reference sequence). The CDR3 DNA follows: TGTGCCAGCAGCTTGACCCGGGACTTCAATGAGCAGTTCTTC. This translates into CASSLTRDFNEQFF.

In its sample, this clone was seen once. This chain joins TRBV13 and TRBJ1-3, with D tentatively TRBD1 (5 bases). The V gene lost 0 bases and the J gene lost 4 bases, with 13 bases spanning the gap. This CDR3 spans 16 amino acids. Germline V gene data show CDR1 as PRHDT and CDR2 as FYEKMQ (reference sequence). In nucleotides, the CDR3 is TGTGCCAGCAGCTTAGGACAGGACCCAAAGGGAAACACCATATATTTT. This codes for CASSLGQDPKGNTIYF.

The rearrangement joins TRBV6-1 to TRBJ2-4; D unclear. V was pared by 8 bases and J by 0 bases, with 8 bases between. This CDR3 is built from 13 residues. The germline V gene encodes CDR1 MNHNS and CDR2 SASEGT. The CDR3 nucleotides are TGTGCCAGCTCAGGTACAGCCAAAAACATTCAGTACTTC. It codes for CASSGTAKNIQYF.

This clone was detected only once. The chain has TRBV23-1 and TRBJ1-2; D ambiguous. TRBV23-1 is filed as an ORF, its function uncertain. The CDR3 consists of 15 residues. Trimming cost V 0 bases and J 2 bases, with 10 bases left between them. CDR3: CASSQSGGRNYGYTF. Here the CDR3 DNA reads TGCGCCAGCAGTCAATCGGGCGGTCGGAACTATGGCTACACCTTC.

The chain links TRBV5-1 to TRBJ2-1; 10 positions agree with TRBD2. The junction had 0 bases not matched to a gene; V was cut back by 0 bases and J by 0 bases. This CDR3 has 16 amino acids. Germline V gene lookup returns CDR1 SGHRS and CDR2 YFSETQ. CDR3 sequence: CASSLERGGSYNEQFF. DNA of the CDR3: TGCGCCAGCAGCTTGGAGCGGGGGGGCTCCTACAATGAGCAGTTCTTC.

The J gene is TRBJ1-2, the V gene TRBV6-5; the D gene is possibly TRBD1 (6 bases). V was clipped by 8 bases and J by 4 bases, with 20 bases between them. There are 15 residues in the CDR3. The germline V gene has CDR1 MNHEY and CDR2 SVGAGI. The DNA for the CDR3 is TGTGCCAGCTTGCATACATTGGACAGAATCTATGGCTACACCTTC. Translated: CASLHTLDRIYGYTF.

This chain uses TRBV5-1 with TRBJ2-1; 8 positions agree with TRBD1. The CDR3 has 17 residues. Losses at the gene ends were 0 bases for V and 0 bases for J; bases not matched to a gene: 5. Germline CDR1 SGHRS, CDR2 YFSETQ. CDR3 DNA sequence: TGCGCCAGCAGCTTGGCGCTGGACAGGGCCTCCTACAATGAGCAGTTCTTC. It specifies CASSLALDRASYNEQFF. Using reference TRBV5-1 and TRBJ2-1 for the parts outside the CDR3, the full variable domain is KAGVTQTPRYLIKTRGQQVTLSCSPISGHRSVSWYQQTPGQGLQFLFEYFSETQRNKGNFPGRFSGRQFSNSRSEMNVSTLELGDSALYLCASSLALDRASYNEQFFGPGTRLTVL.

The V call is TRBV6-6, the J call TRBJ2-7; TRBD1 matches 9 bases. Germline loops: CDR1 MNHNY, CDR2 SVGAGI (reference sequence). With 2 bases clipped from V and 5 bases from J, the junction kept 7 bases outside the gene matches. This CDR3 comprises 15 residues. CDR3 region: CASSYRDRGAHEQYF. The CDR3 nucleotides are TGTGCCAGCAGTTACCGCGACAGGGGGGCACACGAGCAGTACTTC.

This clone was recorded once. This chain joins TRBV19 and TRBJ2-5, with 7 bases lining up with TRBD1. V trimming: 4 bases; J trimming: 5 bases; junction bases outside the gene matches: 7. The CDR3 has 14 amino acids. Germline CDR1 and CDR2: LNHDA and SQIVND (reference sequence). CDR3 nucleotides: TGTGCCAGTAGTAGGACAGGATTTTCGGAGACCCAGTACTTC. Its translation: CASSRTGFSETQYF.

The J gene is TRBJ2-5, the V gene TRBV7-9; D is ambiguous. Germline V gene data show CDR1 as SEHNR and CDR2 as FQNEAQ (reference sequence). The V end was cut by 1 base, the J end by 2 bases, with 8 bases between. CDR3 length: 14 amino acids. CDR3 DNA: TGTGCCAGCAGCTTAGTCTGGGGTCAAGAGACCCAGTACTTC. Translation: CASSLVWGQETQYF. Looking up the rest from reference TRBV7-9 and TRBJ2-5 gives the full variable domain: DTGVSQNPRHKITKRGQNVTFRCDPISEHNRLYWYRQTLGQGPEFLTYFQNEAQLEKSRLLSDRFSAERPKGSFSTLEIQRTEQGDSAMYLCASSLVWGQETQYFGPGTRLLVL.

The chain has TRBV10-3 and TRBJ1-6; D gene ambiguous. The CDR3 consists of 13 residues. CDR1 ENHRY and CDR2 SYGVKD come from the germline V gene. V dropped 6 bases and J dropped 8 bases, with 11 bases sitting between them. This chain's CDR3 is CAIREVLDSPLHF. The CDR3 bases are TGTGCCATCAGAGAAGTGTTAGATTCACCCCTCCACTTT.

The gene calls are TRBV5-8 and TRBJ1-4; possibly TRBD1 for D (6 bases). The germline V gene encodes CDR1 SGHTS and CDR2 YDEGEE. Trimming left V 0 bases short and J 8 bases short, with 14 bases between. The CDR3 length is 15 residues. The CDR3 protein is CASSLVFQGGEKLFF. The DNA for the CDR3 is TGTGCCAGCAGCTTGGTTTTCCAAGGGGGAGAAAAACTGTTTTTT.

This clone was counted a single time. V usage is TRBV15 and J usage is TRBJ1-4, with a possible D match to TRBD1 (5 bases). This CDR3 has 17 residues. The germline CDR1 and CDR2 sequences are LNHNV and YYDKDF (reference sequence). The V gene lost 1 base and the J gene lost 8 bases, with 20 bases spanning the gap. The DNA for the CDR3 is TGTGCCACCAGCAGAGGCGGCCCGGGGGGGTGGAGAGAAAAACTGTTTTTT. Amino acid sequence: CATSRGGPGGWREKLFF.

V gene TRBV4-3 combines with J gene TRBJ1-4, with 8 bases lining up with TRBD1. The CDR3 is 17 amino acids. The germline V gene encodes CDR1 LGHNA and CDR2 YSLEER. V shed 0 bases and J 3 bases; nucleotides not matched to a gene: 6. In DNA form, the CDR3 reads TGCGCCAGCAGCCAAGATTGGCAGGGGGCGCCTAATGAAAAACTGTTTTTT. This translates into CASSQDWQGAPNEKLFF.

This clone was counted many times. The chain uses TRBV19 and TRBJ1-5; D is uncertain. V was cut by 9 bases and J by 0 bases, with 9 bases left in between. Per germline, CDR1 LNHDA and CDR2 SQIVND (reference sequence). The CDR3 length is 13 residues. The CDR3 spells CASTDYSNQPQHF. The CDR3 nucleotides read TGTGCCAGCACGGATTATAGCAATCAGCCCCAGCATTTT.

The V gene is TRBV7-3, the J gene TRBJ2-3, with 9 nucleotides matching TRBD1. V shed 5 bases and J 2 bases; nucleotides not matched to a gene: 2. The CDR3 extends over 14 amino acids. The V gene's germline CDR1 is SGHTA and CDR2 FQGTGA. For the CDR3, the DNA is TGTGCCAGCAGCCGACAGGGGGACACAGATACGCAGTATTTT. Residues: CASSRQGDTDTQYF.

In DNA form, the CDR3 reads TGTGCCAGCAGCGTAGCTGGGGGCAATGAGCAGTTCTTC. The encoded protein is CASSVAGGNEQFF. This chain connects TRBV9 to TRBJ2-1; D may correspond to TRBD1 or TRBD2 (5 bases each). The CDR3 is 13 residues long. V was trimmed by 0 bases and J by 6 bases, leaving 7 bases between them. The germline V gene encodes CDR1 SGDLS and CDR2 YYNGEE.

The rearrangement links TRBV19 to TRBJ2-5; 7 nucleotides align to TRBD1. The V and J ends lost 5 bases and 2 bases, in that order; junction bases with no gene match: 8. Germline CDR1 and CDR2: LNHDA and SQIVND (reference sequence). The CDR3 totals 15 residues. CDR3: CASSGGHRGQETQYF. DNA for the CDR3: TGTGCCAGTAGTGGGGGCCACAGGGGACAAGAGACCCAGTACTTC.

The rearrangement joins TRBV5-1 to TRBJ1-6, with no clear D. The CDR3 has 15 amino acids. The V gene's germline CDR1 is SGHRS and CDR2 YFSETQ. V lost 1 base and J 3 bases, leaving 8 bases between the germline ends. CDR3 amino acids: CASSLRGIYNSPLHF. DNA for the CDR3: TGCGCCAGCAGCTTGCGGGGAATCTATAATTCACCCCTCCACTTT.

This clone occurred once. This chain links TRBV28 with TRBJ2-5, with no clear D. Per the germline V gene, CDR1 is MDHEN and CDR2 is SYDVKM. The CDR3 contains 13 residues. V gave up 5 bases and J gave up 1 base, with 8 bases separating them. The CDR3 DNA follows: TGTGCCAGCAGTCTAGAGGCCCAAGAGACCCAGTACTTC. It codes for CASSLEAQETQYF.

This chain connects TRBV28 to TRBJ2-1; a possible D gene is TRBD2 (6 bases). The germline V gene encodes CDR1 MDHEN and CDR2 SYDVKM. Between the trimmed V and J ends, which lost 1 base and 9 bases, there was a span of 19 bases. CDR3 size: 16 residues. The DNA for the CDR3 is TGTGCCAGCAGTTTATATTCCCCAGTGATTAGCGGTGAGCAGTTCTTC. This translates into CASSLYSPVISGEQFF.